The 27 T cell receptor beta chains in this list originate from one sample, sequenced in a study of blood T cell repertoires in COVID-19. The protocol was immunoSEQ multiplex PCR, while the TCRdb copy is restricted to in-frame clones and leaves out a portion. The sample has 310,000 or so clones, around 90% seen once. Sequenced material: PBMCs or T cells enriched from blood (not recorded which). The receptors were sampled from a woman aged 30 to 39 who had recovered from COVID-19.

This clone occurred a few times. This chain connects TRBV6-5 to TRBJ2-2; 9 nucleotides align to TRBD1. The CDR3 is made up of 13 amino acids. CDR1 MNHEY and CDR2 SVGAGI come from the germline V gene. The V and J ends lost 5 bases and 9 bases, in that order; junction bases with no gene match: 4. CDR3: CASSLQGARELFF. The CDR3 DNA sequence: TGTGCCAGCAGTCTACAGGGGGCCAGGGAGCTGTTTTTT.

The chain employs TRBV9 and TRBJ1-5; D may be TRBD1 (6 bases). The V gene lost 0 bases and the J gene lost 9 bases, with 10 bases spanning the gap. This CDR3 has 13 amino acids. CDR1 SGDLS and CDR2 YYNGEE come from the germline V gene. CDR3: CASSVEGEGPQHF. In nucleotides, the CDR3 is TGTGCCAGCAGCGTAGAGGGGGAAGGGCCCCAGCATTTT.

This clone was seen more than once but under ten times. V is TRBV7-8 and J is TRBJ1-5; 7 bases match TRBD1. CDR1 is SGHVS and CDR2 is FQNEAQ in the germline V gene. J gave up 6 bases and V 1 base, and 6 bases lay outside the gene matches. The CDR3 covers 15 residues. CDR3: CASSLESGGLQPQHF. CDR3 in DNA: TGTGCCAGCAGCTTAGAATCAGGGGGTCTTCAGCCCCAGCATTTT. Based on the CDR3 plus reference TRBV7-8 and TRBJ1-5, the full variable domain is GAGVSQSPRYKVAKRGQDVALRCDPISGHVSLFWYQQALGQGPEFLTYFQNEAQLDKSGLPSDRFFAERPEGSVSTLKIQRTQQEDSAVYLCASSLESGGLQPQHFGDGTRLSIL.

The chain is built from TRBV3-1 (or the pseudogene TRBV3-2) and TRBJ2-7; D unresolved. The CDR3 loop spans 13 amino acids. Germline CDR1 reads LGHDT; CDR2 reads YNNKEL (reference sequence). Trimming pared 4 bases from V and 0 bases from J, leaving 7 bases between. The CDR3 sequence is CASSPSSSYEQYF. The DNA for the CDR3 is TGTGCCAGCAGCCCCTCCAGCTCCTACGAGCAGTACTTC.

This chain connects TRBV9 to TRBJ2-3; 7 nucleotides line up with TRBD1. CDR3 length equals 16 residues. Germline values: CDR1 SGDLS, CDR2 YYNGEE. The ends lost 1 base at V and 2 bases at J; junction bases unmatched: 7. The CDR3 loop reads CASSVRQGVVTDTQYF. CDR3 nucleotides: TGTGCCAGCAGCGTAAGACAGGGAGTCGTCACAGATACGCAGTATTTT.

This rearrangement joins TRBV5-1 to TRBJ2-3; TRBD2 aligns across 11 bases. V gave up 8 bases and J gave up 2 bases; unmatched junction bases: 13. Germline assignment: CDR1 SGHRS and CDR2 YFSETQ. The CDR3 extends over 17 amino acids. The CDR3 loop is CASSSGRAGGITDTQYF. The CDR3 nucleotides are TGCGCCAGTAGTAGCGGGAGGGCCGGTGGAATCACAGATACGCAGTATTTT.

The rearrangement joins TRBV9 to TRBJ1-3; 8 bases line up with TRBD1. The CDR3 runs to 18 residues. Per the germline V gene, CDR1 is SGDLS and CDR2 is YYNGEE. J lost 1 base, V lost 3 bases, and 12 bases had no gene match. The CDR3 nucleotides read TGTGCCAGCAGCGCCCATGACCGGGACAGGATTTCTGGAAACACCATATATTTT. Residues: CASSAHDRDRISGNTIYF. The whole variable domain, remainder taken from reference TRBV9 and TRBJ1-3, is DSGVTQTPKHLITATGQRVTLRCSPRSGDLSVYWYQQSLDQGLQFLIQYYNGEERAKGNILERFSAQQFPDLHSELNLSSLELGDSALYFCASSAHDRDRISGNTIYFGEGSWLTVV.

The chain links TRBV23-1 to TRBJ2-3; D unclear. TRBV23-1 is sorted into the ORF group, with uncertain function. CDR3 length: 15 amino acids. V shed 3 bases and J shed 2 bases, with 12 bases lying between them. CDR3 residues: CASSQLQKPTDTQYF. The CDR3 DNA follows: TGCGCCAGCAGTCAGCTTCAGAAACCCACAGATACGCAGTATTTT.

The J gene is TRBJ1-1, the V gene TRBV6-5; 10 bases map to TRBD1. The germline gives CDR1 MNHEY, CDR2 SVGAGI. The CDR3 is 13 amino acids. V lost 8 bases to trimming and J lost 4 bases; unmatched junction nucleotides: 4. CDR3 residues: CASRQGAFTEAFF. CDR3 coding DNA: TGTGCCAGCCGACAGGGGGCATTCACTGAAGCTTTCTTT.

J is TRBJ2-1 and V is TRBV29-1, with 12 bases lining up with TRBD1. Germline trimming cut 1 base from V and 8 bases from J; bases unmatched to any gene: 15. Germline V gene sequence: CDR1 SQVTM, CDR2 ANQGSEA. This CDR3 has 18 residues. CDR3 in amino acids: CSVEGSLIPGQGADEQFF. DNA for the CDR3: TGCAGCGTTGAAGGGTCCCTGATACCGGGACAGGGGGCGGATGAGCAGTTCTTC.

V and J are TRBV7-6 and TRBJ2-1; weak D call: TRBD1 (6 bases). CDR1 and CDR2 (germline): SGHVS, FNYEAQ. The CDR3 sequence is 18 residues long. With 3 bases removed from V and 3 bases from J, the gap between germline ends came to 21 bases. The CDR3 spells CASSLGPPATGGYNEQFF. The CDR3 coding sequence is TGTGCCAGCAGCTTGGGCCCCCCTGCGACAGGAGGCTACAATGAGCAGTTCTTC.

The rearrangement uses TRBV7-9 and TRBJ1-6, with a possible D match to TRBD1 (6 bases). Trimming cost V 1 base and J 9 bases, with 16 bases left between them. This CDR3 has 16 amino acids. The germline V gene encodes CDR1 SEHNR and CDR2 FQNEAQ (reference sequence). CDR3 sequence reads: CASSLDLRGQGSPLHF. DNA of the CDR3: TGTGCCAGCAGCTTAGACCTGCGGGGGCAAGGTTCACCCCTCCACTTT.

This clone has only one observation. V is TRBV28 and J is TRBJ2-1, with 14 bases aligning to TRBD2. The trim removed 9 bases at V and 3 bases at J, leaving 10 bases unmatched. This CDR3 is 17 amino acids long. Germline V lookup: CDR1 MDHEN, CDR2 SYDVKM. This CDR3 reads CASSPGTSGGLYNEQFF. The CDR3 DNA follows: TGTGCCAGTAGTCCCGGGACTAGCGGGGGTCTCTACAATGAGCAGTTCTTC.

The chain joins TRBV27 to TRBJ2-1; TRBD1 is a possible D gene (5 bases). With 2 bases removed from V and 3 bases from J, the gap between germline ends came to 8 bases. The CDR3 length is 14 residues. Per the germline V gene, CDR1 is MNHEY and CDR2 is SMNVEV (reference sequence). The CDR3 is CASSLGANYNEQFF. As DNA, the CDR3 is TGTGCCAGCAGTTTAGGGGCTAACTACAATGAGCAGTTCTTC.

DNA of the CDR3: TGTGCCAGCAGCAAAGGGGCGAACACTGAAGCTTTCTTT. It codes for CASSKGANTEAFF. The chain employs TRBV7-2 and TRBJ1-1, with a possible D match to TRBD1 (5 bases). The ends were cut back, 5 bases at V and 1 base at J, with 8 bases in the middle. CDR1 SGHTA and CDR2 FQGNSA come from the germline V gene. This CDR3 contains 13 residues.

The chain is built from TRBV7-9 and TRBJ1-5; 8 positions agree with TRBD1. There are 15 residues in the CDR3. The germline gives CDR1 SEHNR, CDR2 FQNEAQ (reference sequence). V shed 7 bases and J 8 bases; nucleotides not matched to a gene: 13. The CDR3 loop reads CASTLGQAAGEPQHF. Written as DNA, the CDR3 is TGTGCCAGCACCTTGGGACAGGCCGCAGGGGAGCCCCAGCATTTT.

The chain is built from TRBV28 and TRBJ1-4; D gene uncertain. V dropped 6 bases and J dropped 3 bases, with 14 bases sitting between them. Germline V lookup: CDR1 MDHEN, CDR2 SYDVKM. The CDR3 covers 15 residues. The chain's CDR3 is CASSPPGGSNEKLFF. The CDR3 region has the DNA TGTGCCAGCAGCCCACCGGGTGGATCTAATGAAAAACTGTTTTTT.

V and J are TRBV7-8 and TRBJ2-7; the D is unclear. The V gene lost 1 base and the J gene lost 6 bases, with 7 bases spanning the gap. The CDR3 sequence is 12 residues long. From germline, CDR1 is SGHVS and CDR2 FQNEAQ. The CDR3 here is CASSLVTFEQYF. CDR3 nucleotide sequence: TGTGCCAGCAGCTTAGTTACATTCGAGCAGTACTTC.

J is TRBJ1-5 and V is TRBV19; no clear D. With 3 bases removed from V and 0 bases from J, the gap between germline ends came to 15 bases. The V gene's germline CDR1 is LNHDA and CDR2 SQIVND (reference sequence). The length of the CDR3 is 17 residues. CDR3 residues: CASSIITASYSNQPQHF. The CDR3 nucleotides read TGTGCCAGTAGTATTATAACAGCCTCTTATAGCAATCAGCCCCAGCATTTT. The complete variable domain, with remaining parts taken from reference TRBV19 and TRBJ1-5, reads DGGITQSPKYLFRKEGQNVTLSCEQNLNHDAMYWYRQDPGQGLRLIYYSQIVNDFQKGDIAEGYSVSREKKESFPLTVTSAQKNPTAFYLCASSIITASYSNQPQHFGDGTRLSIL.

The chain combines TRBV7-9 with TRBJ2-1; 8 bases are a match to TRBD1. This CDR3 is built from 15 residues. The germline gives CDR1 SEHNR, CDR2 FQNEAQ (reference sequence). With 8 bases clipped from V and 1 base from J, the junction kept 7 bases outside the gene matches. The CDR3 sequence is CASARTGMSYNEQFF. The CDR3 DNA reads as TGTGCCAGCGCTCGGACAGGGATGTCCTACAATGAGCAGTTCTTC.

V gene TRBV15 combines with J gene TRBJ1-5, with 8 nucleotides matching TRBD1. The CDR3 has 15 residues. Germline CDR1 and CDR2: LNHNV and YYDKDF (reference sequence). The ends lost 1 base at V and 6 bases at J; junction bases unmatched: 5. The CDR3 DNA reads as TGTGCCACCAGCAGAGCCGGACAGGGCGCTCAGCCCCAGCATTTT. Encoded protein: CATSRAGQGAQPQHF.

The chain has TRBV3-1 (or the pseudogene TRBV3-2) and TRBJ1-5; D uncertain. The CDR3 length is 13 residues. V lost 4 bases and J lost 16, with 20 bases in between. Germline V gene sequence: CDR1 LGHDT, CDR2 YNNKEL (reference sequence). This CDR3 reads CASSPPGGRRYHF. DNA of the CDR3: TGTGCCAGCAGCCCTCCGGGAGGGAGAAGATACCATTTT.

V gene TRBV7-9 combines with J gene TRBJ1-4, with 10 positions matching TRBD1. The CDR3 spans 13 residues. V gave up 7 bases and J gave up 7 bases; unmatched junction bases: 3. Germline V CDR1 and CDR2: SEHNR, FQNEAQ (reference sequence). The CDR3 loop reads CASTRDRGEKLFF. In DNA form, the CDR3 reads TGTGCCAGCACCCGGGACAGGGGTGAAAAACTGTTTTTT.

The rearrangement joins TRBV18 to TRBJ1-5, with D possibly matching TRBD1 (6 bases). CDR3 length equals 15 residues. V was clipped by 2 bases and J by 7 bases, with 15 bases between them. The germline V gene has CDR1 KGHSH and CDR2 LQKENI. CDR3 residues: CASSPESQGWQPQHF. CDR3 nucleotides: TGTGCCAGCTCACCAGAGTCACAGGGATGGCAGCCCCAGCATTTT.

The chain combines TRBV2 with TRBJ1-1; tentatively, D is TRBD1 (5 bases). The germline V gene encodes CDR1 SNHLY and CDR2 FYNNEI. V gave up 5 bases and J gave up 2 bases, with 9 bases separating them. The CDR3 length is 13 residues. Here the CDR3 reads CASSTDTNTEAFF. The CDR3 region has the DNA TGTGCCAGCAGTACGGACACTAACACTGAAGCTTTCTTT.

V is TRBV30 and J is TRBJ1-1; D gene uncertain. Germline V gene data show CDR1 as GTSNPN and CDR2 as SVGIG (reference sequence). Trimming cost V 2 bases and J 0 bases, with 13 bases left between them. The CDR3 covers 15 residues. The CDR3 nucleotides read TGTGCCTGGAGTCCGTCCGGACTGATGAACACTGAAGCTTTCTTT. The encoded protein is CAWSPSGLMNTEAFF.

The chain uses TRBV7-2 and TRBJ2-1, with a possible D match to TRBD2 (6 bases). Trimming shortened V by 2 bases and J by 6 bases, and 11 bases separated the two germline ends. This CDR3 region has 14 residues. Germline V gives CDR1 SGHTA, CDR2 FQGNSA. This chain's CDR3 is CASSLRREVNEQFF. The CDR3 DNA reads TGTGCCAGCAGCTTACGGCGGGAAGTCAATGAGCAGTTCTTC.